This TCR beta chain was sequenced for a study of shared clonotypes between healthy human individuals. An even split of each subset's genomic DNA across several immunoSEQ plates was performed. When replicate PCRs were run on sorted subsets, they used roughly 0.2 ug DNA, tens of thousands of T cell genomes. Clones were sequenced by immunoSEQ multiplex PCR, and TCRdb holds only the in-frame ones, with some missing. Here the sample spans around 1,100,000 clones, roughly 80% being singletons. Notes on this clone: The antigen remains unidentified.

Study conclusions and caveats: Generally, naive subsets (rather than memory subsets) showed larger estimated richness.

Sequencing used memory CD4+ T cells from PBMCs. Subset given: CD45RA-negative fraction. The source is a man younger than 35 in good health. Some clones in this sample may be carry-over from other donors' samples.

CDR3 in amino acids: CASAIWMGSLGSTEAFF. CDR3 nucleotides: TGTGCCAGTGCCATTTGGATGGGGTCCCTGGGGTCCACTGAAGCTTTCTTT. The V and J genes are TRBV19 and TRBJ1-1; D is ambiguous. This CDR3 is built from 17 residues. Germline assignment: CDR1 LNHDA and CDR2 SQIVND (reference sequence). V dropped 8 bases and J dropped 4 bases, with 26 bases sitting between them.